The 25 T cell receptor beta chains below come from one sample, sequenced in a study of T cells after yellow fever vaccination. TCRdb re-called the 5' RACE reads with MiXCR, one entry per CDR3 protein. This sample has some 300,000 distinct CDR3 sequences; about 3.5% occur once, and the top ten carry around 22%. The starting material was PBMCs, obtained on the day of the yellow fever booster vaccination. These receptors came from a young man who received the YFV17D yellow fever vaccine.

This clonotype has a count of ten or more. CDR3 residues: CASSLPGQGTGELFF. The DNA for the CDR3 is TGTGCCAGCAGCCTCCCGGGACAGGGGACCGGGGAGCTGTTTTTT. This chain links TRBV7-9 with TRBJ2-2; 10 bases line up with TRBD1. The germline V gene has CDR1 SEHNR and CDR2 FQNEAQ (reference sequence). The CDR3 loop spans 15 amino acids. V gave up 5 bases and J gave up 5 bases; unmatched junction bases: 5.

This clonotype was detected only once. The V and J genes are TRBV19 and TRBJ2-1; TRBD1 agrees at 8 bases. Trimming removed 5 bases from V and 14 bases from J; junction bases left unmatched: 8. Germline V gene data show CDR1 as LNHDA and CDR2 as SQIVND (reference sequence). The CDR3 is 12 amino acids. The DNA of the CDR3 is TGTGCCAGTAGTGCCGGACAGGGTCGGGAGTTCTTC. This translates into CASSAGQGREFF.

In this sample, this clonotype turned up a few times. The chain links TRBV20-1 to TRBJ2-7, with no clear D. V shed 0 bases and J shed 3 bases, with 6 bases lying between them. The CDR3 totals 12 residues. Looked up from germline, CDR1 is DFQATT and CDR2 is SNEGSKA (reference sequence). CDR3 sequence: CSARDDRYEQYV. CDR3 bases: TGCAGTGCTAGAGATGACCGCTACGAGCAGTACGTC.

This clonotype has just a few counts. The chain is built from TRBV19 and TRBJ1-1; D gene uncertain. The CDR3 length is 14 residues. Germline lookup yields CDR1 LNHDA and CDR2 SQIVND (reference sequence). The V end was cut by 9 bases, the J end by 0 bases, with 14 bases between. CDR3 in DNA: TGTGCCAGCAGACGGATACCTATGAACACTGAAGCTTTCTTT. Protein product: CASRRIPMNTEAFF.

The sample holds many counts of this clonotype. This rearrangement joins TRBV5-5 to TRBJ2-3; D is unclear. This CDR3 spans 14 amino acids. The V and J ends lost 2 bases and 0 bases respectively, with 7 bases between them. Germline lookup yields CDR1 SGHKS and CDR2 YYEKEE (reference sequence). CDR3 coding DNA: TGTGCCAGCAGCTTAGACCCTAGCACAGATACGCAGTATTTT. As protein: CASSLDPSTDTQYF.

The sample holds many counts of this clonotype. The chain is built from TRBV29-1 and TRBJ2-5, with a possible D match to TRBD1 (6 bases). The CDR3 sequence is 12 residues long. Germline CDR1 is SQVTM and CDR2 is ANQGSEA. The V end lost 7 bases, the J end lost 2 bases, and 11 bases lay between the germline ends. The CDR3 nucleotides are TGCAGCGCTGAGGGGGATCAAGAGACCCAGTACTTC. It yields the protein CSAEGDQETQYF.

There are many counts of this clonotype. V gene TRBV5-1 combines with J gene TRBJ2-7; the D gene is possibly TRBD2 (6 bases). V lost 5 bases, J lost 3 bases, and 15 bases lay in between. CDR1 and CDR2 from the germline V gene are SGHRS and YFSETQ. This CDR3 region has 14 residues. As DNA, the CDR3 is TGCGCCAGCAGATCCACTCCGGGGGTCTACGAGCAGTACTTC. Residues: CASRSTPGVYEQYF.

This clonotype was found many times. The chain employs TRBV6-2 or TRBV6-3 and TRBJ2-3; 8 positions match TRBD1. This CDR3 contains 16 residues. Germline V gene sequence: CDR1 MNHEY, CDR2 SVGEGT. V gave up 5 bases and J gave up 0 bases; unmatched junction bases: 7. CDR3 nucleotides: TGTGCCAGCAGTACGATCAGGGGGCCCAGCACAGATACGCAGTATTTT. Protein: CASSTIRGPSTDTQYF.

The sample holds many counts of this clonotype. The chain recombines TRBV24-1 with TRBJ2-3; the D gene is possibly TRBD2 (7 bases). V was clipped by 3 bases and J by 5 bases, with 11 bases between them. This CDR3 has 14 amino acids. The germline V gene encodes CDR1 KGHDR and CDR2 SFDVKD. Here the CDR3 DNA reads TGTGCCACCAGTGATGCGGGGGCGAGAGATACGCAGTATTTT. This codes for CATSDAGARDTQYF.

This clonotype was seen repeatedly, ten times or more. The chain couples TRBV4-2 to TRBJ1-1; a possible D gene is TRBD1 (5 bases). Trimming removed 4 bases at V and 0 bases at J, with 21 bases between. The germline V gene encodes CDR1 LGHNA and CDR2 YNFKEQ. The CDR3 length is 18 residues. The CDR3 loop is CASSPAPGSQGMNTEAFF. CDR3 in DNA: TGTGCCAGCAGCCCGGCCCCAGGGTCCCAGGGCATGAACACTGAAGCTTTCTTT.

This clonotype was counted many times. The rearrangement links TRBV5-4 to TRBJ2-3; 12 bases agree with TRBD2. CDR3 length: 16 residues. The germline V gene has CDR1 SGHNT and CDR2 YYREEE (reference sequence). The J segment lost 0 bases and the V segment lost 4 bases, leaving 3 bases of the junction unmatched. The CDR3 here is CASSRGLAGSTDTQYF. In DNA form, the CDR3 reads TGTGCCAGCAGCCGTGGACTAGCGGGAAGCACAGATACGCAGTATTTT.

This clonotype was found many times. The chain carries TRBV25-1 and TRBJ2-3; D remains ambiguous. The germline CDR1 and CDR2 sequences are MGHDK and SYGVNS. V was cut by 3 bases and J by 0 bases, with 7 bases left in between. This CDR3 has 14 amino acids. CDR3 in DNA: TGTGCCAGCAGTGATCGGCCTAGCACAGATACGCAGTATTTT. Encoded protein: CASSDRPSTDTQYF.

This clonotype occurred many times. CDR3 region: CASSLVVSGTYDEQYV. For the CDR3, the DNA is TGTGCCAGCAGCTTAGTTGTTTCCGGGACTTACGACGAGCAGTACGTC. The chain carries TRBV7-9 and TRBJ2-7, with a tentative D call TRBD2 (6 bases). V was cut by 1 base and J by 5 bases, with 18 bases left in between. Per germline, CDR1 SEHNR and CDR2 FQNEAQ (reference sequence). CDR3 length: 16 amino acids.

The V gene is TRBV28, the J gene TRBJ2-1; 10 bases line up with TRBD1. The V gene end was trimmed by 6 bases and the J gene end by 4 bases; junction bases not matched to a gene: 9. CDR3 size: 16 residues. CDR1 is MDHEN and CDR2 is SYDVKM in the germline V gene. In DNA, the CDR3 is TGTGCCAGCAGCTCAAGCCGGGACAGGGGATACAATGAGCAGTTCTTC. As protein: CASSSSRDRGYNEQFF.

This sequence joins TRBV6-6 and TRBJ1-2, with D tentatively TRBD1 (6 bases). CDR3 length: 15 amino acids. Per germline, CDR1 MNHNY and CDR2 SVGAGI (reference sequence). Trimming pared 0 bases from V and 4 bases from J, leaving 12 bases between. CDR3 protein: CASSYSNREAYGYTF. The CDR3 DNA reads as TGTGCCAGCAGTTACTCGAACAGGGAGGCCTATGGCTACACCTTC.

V and J are TRBV10-3 and TRBJ2-5, with TRBD1 as a possible D gene (8 bases). The CDR3 covers 15 residues. Germline V gene lookup returns CDR1 ENHRY and CDR2 SYGVKD. Trimming took 5 bases from V and 2 from J, leaving 15 bases between them. This CDR3 reads CAISTGGTGQETQYF. The CDR3 nucleotides are TGTGCCATCAGTACCGGGGGGACAGGTCAAGAGACCCAGTACTTC.

This clonotype was seen ten or more times. The rearrangement links TRBV4-3 to TRBJ2-2; no clear D gene. The CDR3 runs 14 residues. Trimming pared 6 bases from V and 1 base from J, leaving 9 bases between. Germline V gene sequence: CDR1 LGHNA, CDR2 YSLEER. The chain's CDR3 is CASRIEMNTGELFF. In DNA, the CDR3 is TGCGCCAGCAGGATAGAGATGAACACCGGGGAGCTGTTTTTT.

This clonotype was detected many times. The chain has TRBV7-2 and TRBJ2-6; D unresolved. This CDR3 contains 16 residues. Germline-derived CDR1 and CDR2 are SGHTA and FQGNSA. The V and J ends lost 2 bases and 3 bases respectively, with 11 bases between them. CDR3 coding DNA: TGTGCCAGCAGCTTATTGAGTTGGGATGGGGCCAACGTCCTGACTTTC. It codes for CASSLLSWDGANVLTF.

This clonotype was detected ten times or more. One end of the junction fails to match germline, which may point to a read error. This chain links TRBV7-9 with TRBJ2-7; 7 bases fit TRBD1. Per the germline V gene, CDR1 is SEHNR and CDR2 is FQNEAQ (reference sequence). The CDR3 has 14 amino acids. CDR3 coding DNA: TGTGCCGGCAGCCCCCCGGGACAGCGCTACGAGCAGTACTTC. Translated, it gives CAGSPPGQRYEQYF.

This clonotype was detected only a few times. The V gene is TRBV3-1, the J gene TRBJ1-1; maybe TRBD1 (5 bases). The CDR3 sequence is 17 residues long. V shed 1 base and J shed 2 bases, with 17 bases lying between them. CDR1 and CDR2 from the germline V gene are LGHDT and YNNKEL (reference sequence). In nucleotides, the CDR3 is TGTGCCAGCAGCCAAGGCCGGACACTTCGATTTAACACTGAAGCTTTCTTT. Translation: CASSQGRTLRFNTEAFF.

The chain joins TRBV20-1 to TRBJ1-2; TRBD1 agrees at 10 bases. Germline trimming cut 6 bases from V and 4 bases from J; bases unmatched to any gene: 8. The CDR3 runs to 14 residues. Germline CDR1 reads DFQATT; CDR2 reads SNEGSKA (reference sequence). CDR3 sequence reads: CSAVRTGGGYGYTF. The CDR3 coding sequence is TGCAGTGCCGTTAGGACAGGGGGAGGCTATGGCTACACCTTC.

This clonotype was seen a few times. The chain is built from TRBV19 and TRBJ2-1; TRBD1 is a possible D gene (5 bases). Germline loops: CDR1 LNHDA, CDR2 SQIVND (reference sequence). V was clipped by 2 bases and J by 5 bases, with 13 bases between them. There are 15 residues in the CDR3. CDR3 protein: CASSITQDIDNEQFF. The CDR3 DNA reads TGTGCCAGTAGTATAACCCAGGACATCGACAATGAGCAGTTCTTC.

This chain links TRBV7-2 with TRBJ2-7, with a tentative D call TRBD2 (5 bases). This CDR3 contains 13 residues. Deletions cut 1 base from V and 7 bases from J, with 11 bases between. Germline CDR1 is SGHTA and CDR2 is FQGNSA. CDR3 amino acids: CASSLGGSGEQYV. The CDR3, as DNA: TGTGCCAGCAGCTTAGGAGGGAGTGGAGAGCAGTACGTC.

The chain has TRBV20-1 and TRBJ2-5; 8 bases line up with TRBD2. The CDR3 is 14 residues long. CDR1 DFQATT and CDR2 SNEGSKA come from the germline V gene (reference sequence). J lost 5 bases, V lost 5 bases, and 10 bases had no gene match. The CDR3: CSAGSGAIEETQYF. As DNA, the CDR3 is TGCAGTGCTGGTAGCGGGGCCATTGAGGAGACCCAGTACTTC.

This clonotype was found a few times. The chain uses TRBV29-1 and TRBJ2-5; no reliable D call. The CDR3 is 13 residues long. Trimming shortened V by 2 bases and J by 1 base, and 8 bases separated the two germline ends. The V gene's germline CDR1 is SQVTM and CDR2 ANQGSEA. The CDR3 DNA sequence: TGCAGCGTTGAACAGGCGCTCCAAGAGACCCAGTACTTC. It is translated as CSVEQALQETQYF.